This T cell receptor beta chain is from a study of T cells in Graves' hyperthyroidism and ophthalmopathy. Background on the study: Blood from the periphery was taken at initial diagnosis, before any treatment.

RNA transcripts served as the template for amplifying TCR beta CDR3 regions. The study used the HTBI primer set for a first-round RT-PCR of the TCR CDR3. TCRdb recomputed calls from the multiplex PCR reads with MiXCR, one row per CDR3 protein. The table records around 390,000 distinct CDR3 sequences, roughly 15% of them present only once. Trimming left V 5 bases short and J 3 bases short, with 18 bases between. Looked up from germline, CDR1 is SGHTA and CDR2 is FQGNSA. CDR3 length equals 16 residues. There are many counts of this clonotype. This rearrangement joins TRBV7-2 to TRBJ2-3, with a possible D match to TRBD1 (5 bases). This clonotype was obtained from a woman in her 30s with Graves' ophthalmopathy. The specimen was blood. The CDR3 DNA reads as TGTGCCAGCAGCGTCCATGGGAACAGGCCAACAGATACGCAGTATTTT. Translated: CASSVHGNRPTDTQYF.